This TCR beta chain was sequenced in a study of regulatory T cells in long-lasting Graves disease. The CDR3 is 17 residues long. Germline V lookup: CDR1 MGHRA, CDR2 YSYEKL. The V gene lost 3 bases and the J gene lost 0 bases, with 15 bases spanning the gap. Building of the TCR beta libraries involved iRepertoire HTBI primers and Arm-PCR of CDR3 regions. A single record per CDR3 protein comes from TCRdb applying MiXCR to the multiplex PCR reads. Of 390,000 or so distinct CDR3 sequences listed, 12% were seen once; the top ten hold approximately 17%. Findings and limits, study-wide: Under persistent disease, TRBV28, TRBJ1-2 and TRBJ2-5 were used preferentially.

This clonotype has ten or more counts. Antigen unknown. Specified time point: newly diagnosed GD, antithyroid drugs for less than 3 months. From RNA extracted from PBMCs, the TCR library was made. American Thyroid Association guidelines defined Graves' disease diagnosis. The data also belong to a second study, concerning T cells in Graves' hyperthyroidism and ophthalmopathy.

This chain connects TRBV4-1 to TRBJ2-1; D perhaps matches TRBD2 (6 bases). This clonotype was obtained from a woman between 18 and 29 years old with Graves disease. Material: peripheral blood mononuclear cells (PBMCs), obtained at new diagnosis, from a patient treated with antithyroid drugs. CDR3 nucleotides: TGCGCCAGCAGCCACCGGGGGACCCACCTCTCCTACAATGAGCAGTTCTTC. The encoded protein is CASSHRGTHLSYNEQFF.